A selection of T cell receptor beta chains follows, all from one sample in a study of blood T cell repertoires in COVID-19. TCRdb's copy holds only in-frame clones and misses some; the assay was immunoSEQ multiplex PCR. The repertoire consists of about 130,000 clones, with 70% to 85% occurring once and the leading ten covering 9.5% to 15%. The specimen was peripheral blood. The receptors here all came from a woman in her sixties with acute or convalescent COVID-19. The CDR3 runs from the conserved cysteine through the conserved F or W. D genes are given only for firm matches. Not every row has a clone size; where given, it reads once, few, many or a size class.

d_call: TRBD1
clone_size: NA
j_call: TRBJ1-2
v_call: TRBV29-1
cdr3_nt: TGCAGCGTTGAACGGACAGGGGGCGACTTGGACTATGGCTACACCTTC
cdr3_aa: CSVERTGGDLDYGYTF

d_call: NA
clone_size: NA
j_call: TRBJ1-1
v_call: TRBV7-8
cdr3_nt: TGTGCCAGCAGCTTAGGGAGCGGAGTCTTGAACACTGAAGCTTTCTTT
cdr3_aa: CASSLGSGVLNTEAFF

d_call: NA
clone_size: NA
j_call: TRBJ1-1
v_call: TRBV28
cdr3_nt: TGTGCCAGCAGATTCGCGGGTGAAGCTTTCTTT
cdr3_aa: CASRFAGEAFF

d_call: NA
clone_size: NA
j_call: TRBJ1-1
v_call: TRBV19
cdr3_nt: TGTGCCACGAGGGGAGGCGCTGAAGCTTTCTTT
cdr3_aa: CATRGGAEAFF

d_call: NA
clone_size: NA
j_call: TRBJ2-5
v_call: TRBV2
cdr3_nt: TGTGCCAGATGGACAGAAGGGGAGACCCAGTACTTC
cdr3_aa: CARWTEGETQYF

d_call: NA
clone_size: NA
j_call: TRBJ2-5
v_call: TRBV2
cdr3_nt: TGTGCCTCCAAAGGGACTTTCCAAGAGACCCAGTACTTC
cdr3_aa: CASKGTFQETQYF

d_call: NA
clone_size: few
j_call: TRBJ2-2
v_call: TRBV10-3
cdr3_nt: TGTGCCATCAGTGAGTCGATAATCGGGAACGGGGAGCTGTTTTTT
cdr3_aa: CAISESIIGNGELFF

d_call: NA
clone_size: NA
j_call: TRBJ1-5
v_call: TRBV7-2
cdr3_nt: TGTGCCAGCAGCCAGGAGCACAGGGTAGATCAGCCCCAGCATTTT
cdr3_aa: CASSQEHRVDQPQHF

d_call: TRBD1
clone_size: once
j_call: TRBJ1-1
v_call: TRBV24-1
cdr3_nt: TGTGCCACCAGTGTAGGGACAGCTAACACTGAAGCTTTCTTT
cdr3_aa: CATSVGTANTEAFF

d_call: TRBD1
clone_size: NA
j_call: TRBJ1-4
v_call: TRBV30
cdr3_nt: TGTGCCTGGAGTGCAGGGGGTGAAAAACTGTTTTTT
cdr3_aa: CAWSAGGEKLFF

d_call: TRBD2
clone_size: NA
j_call: TRBJ2-7
v_call: TRBV27
cdr3_nt: TGTGCCAGCAGTTACCAGGGAGGGTCCTACGAGCAGTACTTC
cdr3_aa: CASSYQGGSYEQYF

d_call: NA
clone_size: NA
j_call: TRBJ2-7
v_call: TRBV24-1
cdr3_nt: TGTGCCACCAGTGATTCCCCTAGCTACGAGCAGTACTTC
cdr3_aa: CATSDSPSYEQYF

d_call: NA
clone_size: NA
j_call: TRBJ1-1
v_call: TRBV12-3/TRBV12-4
cdr3_nt: TGTGCCAGCAGCCTGGGGCCTGAAGCTTTCTTT
cdr3_aa: CASSLGPEAFF

d_call: TRBD2
clone_size: NA
j_call: TRBJ2-3
v_call: TRBV10-3
cdr3_nt: TGTGCCATCAGTGGTCGTTTCGGATTGAGGACTAGCGGGGGGCTAAGCACAGATACGCAGTATTTT
cdr3_aa: CAISGRFGLRTSGGLSTDTQYF

d_call: NA
clone_size: NA
j_call: TRBJ1-1
v_call: TRBV3-1/TRBV3-2
cdr3_nt: TGTGCCAGCAGCCCACGGGGGGTTTACACTGAAGCTTTCTTT
cdr3_aa: CASSPRGVYTEAFF

d_call: NA
clone_size: once
j_call: TRBJ1-6
v_call: TRBV15
cdr3_nt: TGTGCCACCAGTCCCCGGGTCCAGCCACCGGTTCACTTT
cdr3_aa: CATSPRVQPPVHF

d_call: NA
clone_size: NA
j_call: TRBJ1-2
v_call: TRBV11-2
cdr3_nt: TGTGCCAGCAGCTTCCCGACAGGTCAGGCCTATGGCTACACCTTC
cdr3_aa: CASSFPTGQAYGYTF

d_call: NA
clone_size: NA
j_call: TRBJ1-2
v_call: TRBV5-1
cdr3_nt: TGCGCCAGCCACGAGGACAGAAGCTACACCTTC
cdr3_aa: CASHEDRSYTF

d_call: TRBD1
clone_size: once
j_call: TRBJ1-5
v_call: TRBV30
cdr3_nt: TGTGCCTGGAGACGACAGGGAACGGATCAGCCCCAGCATTTT
cdr3_aa: CAWRRQGTDQPQHF

d_call: NA
clone_size: NA
j_call: TRBJ2-1
v_call: TRBV24-1
cdr3_nt: TGTGCCACCAGTGATTTAGGGCAGGGTTTAGACAATGAGCAGTTCTTC
cdr3_aa: CATSDLGQGLDNEQFF

d_call: NA
clone_size: NA
j_call: TRBJ2-3
v_call: TRBV3-1/TRBV3-2
cdr3_nt: TGTGCCAGCGGGGGGGCAACAGATACGCAGTATTTT
cdr3_aa: CASGGATDTQYF

d_call: NA
clone_size: NA
j_call: TRBJ1-4
v_call: TRBV27
cdr3_nt: TGTGCCAGCAGTTTCCGGGGGGATGAAAAACTGTTTTTT
cdr3_aa: CASSFRGDEKLFF

d_call: NA
clone_size: NA
j_call: TRBJ1-2
v_call: TRBV30
cdr3_nt: TGTGCCTGGAGAGTAAAGGCAGGATCGCGTGGCTACACCTTC
cdr3_aa: CAWRVKAGSRGYTF

d_call: NA
clone_size: NA
j_call: TRBJ1-5
v_call: TRBV12-5
cdr3_nt: TGTGCTAGTGGTTTGGTAGTGGGAGGGAGTGTGCCCCAGCATTTT
cdr3_aa: CASGLVVGGSVPQHF

d_call: NA
clone_size: NA
j_call: TRBJ2-1
v_call: TRBV24-1
cdr3_nt: TGTGCCACCAGTGATTTAGGCGGGGAGGAGGAGCAGTTCTTC
cdr3_aa: CATSDLGGEEEQFF

d_call: NA
clone_size: NA
j_call: TRBJ1-2
v_call: TRBV18
cdr3_nt: TGTGCCAGCTCACCACAGGAGCAGACTAACTATGGCTACACCTTC
cdr3_aa: CASSPQEQTNYGYTF

d_call: TRBD1
clone_size: NA
j_call: TRBJ2-5
v_call: TRBV24-1
cdr3_nt: TGTGCCACCAGTGATAGAAACAGGGGGCTGGGGGAGACCCAGTACTTC
cdr3_aa: CATSDRNRGLGETQYF

d_call: NA
clone_size: NA
j_call: TRBJ1-2
v_call: TRBV24-1
cdr3_nt: TGTGCCACCAGTGATTCCTCCCCTCCGGGACACGATTCTCCCTATGGCTACACCTTC
cdr3_aa: CATSDSSPPGHDSPYGYTF

d_call: TRBD1
clone_size: NA
j_call: TRBJ1-2
v_call: TRBV7-6
cdr3_nt: TGTGCCAGCAGCTCGACAGGGTCCGGTAGCTACACCTTC
cdr3_aa: CASSSTGSGSYTF

d_call: NA
clone_size: NA
j_call: TRBJ2-5
v_call: TRBV25-1
cdr3_nt: TGTGCCAGCAGTGAATTTAGGCGGGAAGTCCAAGAGACCCAGTACTTC
cdr3_aa: CASSEFRREVQETQYF

d_call: NA
clone_size: NA
j_call: TRBJ1-2
v_call: TRBV5-4
cdr3_nt: TGTGCCAGCAGCTTGGGACAGGACACCTATGGCTACACCTTC
cdr3_aa: CASSLGQDTYGYTF

d_call: NA
clone_size: NA
j_call: TRBJ1-3
v_call: TRBV5-4
cdr3_nt: TGTGCCAGCAGCACATGGGGGGAGTTAGGAAACACCATATATTTT
cdr3_aa: CASSTWGELGNTIYF

d_call: NA
clone_size: NA
j_call: TRBJ1-2
v_call: TRBV24-1
cdr3_nt: TGTGCCACCAGTGATCGGGGGGCGCGAAGCTATGGCTACACCTTC
cdr3_aa: CATSDRGARSYGYTF

d_call: NA
clone_size: NA
j_call: TRBJ1-2
v_call: TRBV2
cdr3_nt: TGTGCCAGCAGTTGGACAGACCCCCCAGCTAACTATGGCTACACCTTC
cdr3_aa: CASSWTDPPANYGYTF

d_call: NA
clone_size: NA
j_call: TRBJ1-1
v_call: TRBV13
cdr3_nt: TGTGCCAGCAGCTTATTGGGGAGGGCTGAAGCTTTCTTT
cdr3_aa: CASSLLGRAEAFF

d_call: NA
clone_size: NA
j_call: TRBJ2-5
v_call: TRBV18
cdr3_nt: TGTGCCAGCTCCCCAGGGGAGTACCAAGAGACCCAGTACTTC
cdr3_aa: CASSPGEYQETQYF

d_call: TRBD1
clone_size: NA
j_call: TRBJ1-2
v_call: TRBV6-1
cdr3_nt: TGTGCCAGCAGTGAAGTGTCGACAGGGGGCTACTATGGCTACACCTTC
cdr3_aa: CASSEVSTGGYYGYTF

d_call: NA
clone_size: NA
j_call: TRBJ1-1
v_call: TRBV4-1
cdr3_nt: TGCGCCAGCAGCCCGGGACGGGGGACTGAAGCTTTCTTT
cdr3_aa: CASSPGRGTEAFF

d_call: NA
clone_size: NA
j_call: TRBJ1-1
v_call: TRBV5-6
cdr3_nt: TGTGCCAGCAGCTTGGGGCGGAAAGCTTTCTTT
cdr3_aa: CASSLGRKAFF

d_call: NA
clone_size: few
j_call: TRBJ1-3
v_call: TRBV19
cdr3_nt: TGTGCCAGTACGCAGAGCAGGCAAGGAAACACCATATATTTT
cdr3_aa: CASTQSRQGNTIYF

d_call: TRBD1
clone_size: NA
j_call: TRBJ2-1
v_call: TRBV7-8
cdr3_nt: TGTGCCAGCAGCCTGGACAGGGTCGATGAGCAGTTCTTC
cdr3_aa: CASSLDRVDEQFF

d_call: NA
clone_size: NA
j_call: TRBJ2-2
v_call: TRBV7-2
cdr3_nt: TGTGCCAGCAGCTTAGATAGTGGGGCAGGATCGAAGGGCGGGGAGCTGTTTTTT
cdr3_aa: CASSLDSGAGSKGGELFF

d_call: NA
clone_size: few
j_call: TRBJ1-2
v_call: TRBV5-1
cdr3_nt: TGCGCCAGCAGCCAGGGACATTCTAACTATGGCTACACCTTC
cdr3_aa: CASSQGHSNYGYTF

d_call: TRBD1
clone_size: NA
j_call: TRBJ1-1
v_call: TRBV5-6
cdr3_nt: TGTGCCAGCAGCCCGACAGGGGGATGGACTGAAGCTTTCTTT
cdr3_aa: CASSPTGGWTEAFF

d_call: TRBD1
clone_size: NA
j_call: TRBJ1-2
v_call: TRBV10-2
cdr3_nt: TGCGCCAGCAGATACCCGGACAGGCGCGATGGCTACACCTTC
cdr3_aa: CASRYPDRRDGYTF

d_call: NA
clone_size: NA
j_call: TRBJ2-7
v_call: TRBV28
cdr3_nt: TGTGCCAGCAGTCAGGGGTGGCCCGGCGGAGACGAGCAGTACTTC
cdr3_aa: CASSQGWPGGDEQYF

d_call: NA
clone_size: NA
j_call: TRBJ2-7
v_call: TRBV5-1
cdr3_nt: TGCGCCAGCAGCCCGTGGGGGGAGGCCGAGCAGTACTTC
cdr3_aa: CASSPWGEAEQYF

d_call: NA
clone_size: NA
j_call: TRBJ2-4
v_call: TRBV19
cdr3_nt: TGTGCCAGTAGAGACACCTTCTTCAAAAACATTCAGTACTTC
cdr3_aa: CASRDTFFKNIQYF

d_call: TRBD2
clone_size: NA
j_call: TRBJ2-1
v_call: TRBV10-3
cdr3_nt: TGTGCCATCAGTGTTAGCGGGGGAGGCTACAATGAGCAGTTCTTC
cdr3_aa: CAISVSGGGYNEQFF

d_call: NA
clone_size: few
j_call: TRBJ2-7
v_call: TRBV7-8
cdr3_nt: TGTGCCAGCAGCTTAGCAGGCGGTACCAGCTCCTACGAGCAGTACTTC
cdr3_aa: CASSLAGGTSSYEQYF